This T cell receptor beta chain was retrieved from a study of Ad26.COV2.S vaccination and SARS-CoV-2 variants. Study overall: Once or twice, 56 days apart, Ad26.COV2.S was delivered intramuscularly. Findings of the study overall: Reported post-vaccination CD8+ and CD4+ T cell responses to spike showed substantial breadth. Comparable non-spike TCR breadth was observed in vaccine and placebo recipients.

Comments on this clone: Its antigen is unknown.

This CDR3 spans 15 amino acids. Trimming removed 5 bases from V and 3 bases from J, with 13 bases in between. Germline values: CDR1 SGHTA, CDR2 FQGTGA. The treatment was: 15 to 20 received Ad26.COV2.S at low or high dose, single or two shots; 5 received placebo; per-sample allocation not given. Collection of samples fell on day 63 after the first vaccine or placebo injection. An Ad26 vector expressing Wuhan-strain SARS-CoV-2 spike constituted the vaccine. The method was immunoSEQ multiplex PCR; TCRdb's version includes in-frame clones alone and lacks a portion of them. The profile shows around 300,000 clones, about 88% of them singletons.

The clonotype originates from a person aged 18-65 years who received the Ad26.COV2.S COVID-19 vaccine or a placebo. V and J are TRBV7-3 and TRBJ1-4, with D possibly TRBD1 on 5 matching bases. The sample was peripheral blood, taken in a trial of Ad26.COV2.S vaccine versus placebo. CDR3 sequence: CASSAMGEANEKLFF. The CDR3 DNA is TGTGCCAGCAGCGCCATGGGGGAAGCTAATGAAAAACTGTTTTTT.